The source of this T cell receptor beta chain is a study of blood T cell repertoires in COVID-19. Study-level background: COVID-19 samples collected from the United States, Italy and Spain covered acute and convalescent phases. Sources were T cells, B-cell-depleted T cells, or PBMCs; the material itself was cDNA or gDNA.

As originally analysed: Scientists estimated how many nucleated cells there were by amplifying reference gene primers. Profiling relied on immunoSEQ multiplex PCR, and the TCRdb table lists in-frame clones only, not all of them. The D gene and trimming were derived from the DNA, and the V and J assignments and clone size from that table. The repertoire consists of over 85,000 clones, with around 84% occurring once and the leading ten covering 3.5% to 5%. The sequence was collected from a human donor in a cohort sampled during active COVID-19. The sequenced sample consisted of peripheral blood.

The DNA of the CDR3 is TGTGCCAGCAGCCAGGTGCGGGGGGCCTACAATGAGCAGTTCTTC. Amino acids: CASSQVRGAYNEQFF. The chain joins TRBV7-3 to TRBJ2-1; 8 positions match TRBD2. Germline V gene sequence: CDR1 SGHTA, CDR2 FQGTGA. Losses at the gene ends were 5 bases for V and 2 bases for J; bases not matched to a gene: 5. This CDR3 contains 15 residues. Complete variable domain (other parts from reference TRBV7-3 and TRBJ2-1): GAGVSQTPSNKVTEKGKYVELRCDPISGHTALYWYRQSLGQGPEFLIYFQGTGAADDSGLPNDRFFAVRPEGSVSTLKIQRTERGDSAVYLCASSQVRGAYNEQFFGPGTRLTVL.